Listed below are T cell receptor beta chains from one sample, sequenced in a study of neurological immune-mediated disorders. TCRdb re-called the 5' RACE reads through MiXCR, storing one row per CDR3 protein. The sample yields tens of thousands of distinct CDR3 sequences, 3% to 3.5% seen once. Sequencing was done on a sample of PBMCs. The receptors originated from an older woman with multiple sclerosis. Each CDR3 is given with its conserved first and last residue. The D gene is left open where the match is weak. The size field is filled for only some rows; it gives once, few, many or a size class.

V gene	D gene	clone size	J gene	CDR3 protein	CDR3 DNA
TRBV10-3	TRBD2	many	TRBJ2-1	CAISETSGIYNEQFF	TGTGCCATCAGTGAGACTAGCGGCATCTACAATGAGCAGTTCTTC
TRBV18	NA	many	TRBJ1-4	CASSPVRTNEKLFF	TGTGCCAGCTCACCGGTGAGGACTAATGAAAAACTGTTTTTT
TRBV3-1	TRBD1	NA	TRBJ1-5	CASSPEGANQPQHF	TGTGCCAGCAGCCCAGAGGGGGCCAATCAGCCCCAGCATTTT
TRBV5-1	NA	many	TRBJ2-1	CASSLEGLDEQFF	TGCGCCAGCAGCTTGGAGGGTTTGGATGAGCAGTTCTTC
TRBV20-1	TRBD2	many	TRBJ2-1	CSASGGYEQFF	TGCAGTGCAAGCGGGGGGTACGAGCAGTTCTTC
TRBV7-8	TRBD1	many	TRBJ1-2	CASSGSHRTGQGYTF	TGTGCCAGCAGCGGATCACACCGGACAGGGCAAGGCTACACCTTC
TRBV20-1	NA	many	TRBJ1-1	CRLAQGVTEAFF	TGCAGATTGGCGCAGGGCGTCACTGAAGCTTTCTTT
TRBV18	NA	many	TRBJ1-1	CASSPPLGSNTEAFF	TGTGCCAGCTCACCTCCCCTGGGGTCGAACACTGAAGCTTTCTTT
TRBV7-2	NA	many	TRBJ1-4	CASRLTGASNEKLFF	TGTGCCAGCAGACTGACGGGGGCTAGTAATGAAAAACTGTTTTTT
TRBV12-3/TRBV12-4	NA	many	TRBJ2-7	CASSLGGRLDEQYF	TGTGCCAGCAGTTTAGGGGGACGGTTAGACGAGCAGTACTTC
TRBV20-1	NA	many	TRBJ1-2	CSADAVGAGYGYTF	TGCAGTGCCGACGCGGTAGGGGCGGGCTATGGCTACACCTTC
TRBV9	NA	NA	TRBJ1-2	CASSVDRQGENGYTF	TGTGCCAGCAGCGTAGATAGGCAGGGAGAAAATGGCTACACCTTC
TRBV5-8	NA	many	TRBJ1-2	CASTIRGAGYGYTF	TGTGCCAGCACTATACGGGGGGCTGGCTATGGCTACACCTTC
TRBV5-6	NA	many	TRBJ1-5	CASSLSPLEGQPQHF	TGTGCCAGCAGCTTGTCACCTCTCGAGGGTCAGCCCCAGCATTTT
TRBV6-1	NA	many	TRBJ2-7	CASSESVGQYF	TGTGCCAGCAGTGAATCGGTGGGGCAGTACTTC
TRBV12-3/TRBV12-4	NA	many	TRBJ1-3	CASSLWGQGSGNTIYF	TGTGCCAGCAGTTTATGGGGGCAAGGGTCTGGAAACACCATATATTTT